This T cell receptor beta chain was identified during a study of shared clonotypes between healthy human individuals. At the level of the study: Donor composition was a couple of women and three men, aged 18 to 49.

CD4+ cell separation produced CD45RA+ naive and CD45RA-negative memory subsets. Germline V gives CDR1 MNHNS, CDR2 SASEGT. CDR3 size: 15 residues. Trimming took 4 bases from V and 3 from J; bases not matched to a gene: 7. Running of the assay took place at deep level. Sorted-subset replicate PCR reactions contained approximately 190 ng DNA, corresponding to tens of thousands of T cell genomes. Produced via immunoSEQ multiplex PCR; TCRdb's table is partial and in-frame only. Of over a million clones in the sample, more than 65% were seen once. The J gene is TRBJ1-1, the V gene TRBV6-1; 8 bases match TRBD1. This TCR was sampled from a man aged 18 to 30 in good health. The sample comprised memory CD4+ T cells sorted from blood. Subset specified: CD45RA-negative fraction. The CDR3 DNA sequence: TGTGCCAGCAGTGCCCCCGACAGGGGCGACACTGAAGCTTTCTTT. As protein: CASSAPDRGDTEAFF.